This T cell receptor (beta chain) appears in the sequencing data of a study of T-cell memory formation after mild COVID-19. General study findings and limits: Pre-infection memory already had some responding clones, implying cross-reactive memory joined. Researchers report contracting CD4+ clones mostly in CM and EM, with CD8+ clones in EMRA. Balance between CD4 and CD8 was seen in clones contracting day 15 to 85, and a CD4+ lean was seen in later expanders.

Each CDR3 protein gets one entry after TCRdb re-called the 5' RACE reads with MiXCR. The sample holds a few hundred thousand distinct CDR3 sequences; roughly 25% are singletons and the top ten take approximately 13%. As concerns this clonotype: Its antigen is currently unknown.

The germline gives CDR1 SGDLS, CDR2 YYNGEE. Unmatched junction bases numbered 1, after V lost 0 bases and J lost 0 bases. The CDR3 contains 16 residues. The rearrangement uses TRBV9 and TRBJ2-2; 8 bases are shared with TRBD2. The receptor's source is an adult woman who had mild COVID-19 (a few samples of this study predate the infection). Cell type and time point are not known. Sequences were obtained from PBMCs or a T cell subset sorted from them (not recorded which). CDR3 amino acids: CASSVGSGTNTGELFF. CDR3 DNA: TGTGCCAGCAGCGTAGGTAGCGGGACGAACACCGGGGAGCTGTTTTTT. Based on the CDR3 plus reference TRBV9 and TRBJ2-2, the full variable domain is DSGVTQTPKHLITATGQRVTLRCSPRSGDLSVYWYQQSLDQGLQFLIQYYNGEERAKGNILERFSAQQFPDLHSELNLSSLELGDSALYFCASSVGSGTNTGELFFGEGSRLTVL.